The text below deals with one T cell receptor beta chain. The data originate from a study of Ad26.COV2.S vaccination and SARS-CoV-2 variants. Sequenced by immunoSEQ multiplex PCR; TCRdb stores in-frame clones only, minus some. Counted here are just over 350,000 clones, about 88% occurring once; the ten biggest clones make up roughly 3.5%. Germline CDR1 SGHRS, CDR2 YFSETQ. Between the trimmed V and J ends, which lost 4 bases and 5 bases, there was a span of 18 bases. The length of the CDR3 is 15 residues. Treatment meaning: 15 to 20 received Ad26.COV2.S at low or high dose, single or two shots; roughly five received placebo; per-sample allocation not given. The investigators took samples on day 63 after the first vaccine or placebo injection.

The source material was peripheral blood, sampled in a trial of Ad26.COV2.S vaccine versus placebo. The source of this sequence is a person between 18 and 65 years old who received the Ad26.COV2.S COVID-19 vaccine or a placebo. The rearrangement links TRBV5-1 to TRBJ1-1; D perhaps matches TRBD1 (6 bases). The CDR3 reads CASSLQGPLKTEAFF. The CDR3 region has the DNA TGCGCCAGCAGCCTACAGGGACCCCTTAAGACTGAAGCTTTCTTT.